This paragraph reports one T cell receptor beta chain. What it recognizes is unknown. Profiled with immunoSEQ multiplex PCR; TCRdb holds only in-frame clones, not every one. Of 150,000 or so clones in the sample, 80% to 90% were seen once. This record belongs to a study of T cell responses to AZD1222 COVID-19 vaccine. Germline loops: CDR1 SGDLS, CDR2 YYNGEE. CDR3 size: 13 residues. The V end was cut by 3 bases, the J end by 10 bases, with 11 bases between. Study-wide results and limits: The donors showed a predominance of white British ancestry and of females, with possible underestimation of clonal diversity. An increase in Spike-specific TCR breadth and depth was observed after two AZD1222 doses.

The specimen comprised peripheral blood, sampled on day 0 of AZD1222 vaccination. The genes are TRBV9 and TRBJ1-6, with D perhaps matching TRBD1 (5 bases). The source of this sequence is an adult in good health. CDR3 in amino acids: CASSESRESPLHF. CDR3 sequence (DNA): TGTGCCAGCAGCGAGAGCAGGGAATCACCCCTCCACTTT. Together with reference TRBV9 and TRBJ1-6, the CDR3 gives the full variable domain: DSGVTQTPKHLITATGQRVTLRCSPRSGDLSVYWYQQSLDQGLQFLIQYYNGEERAKGNILERFSAQQFPDLHSELNLSSLELGDSALYFCASSESRESPLHFGNGTRLTVT.